The rows below give T cell receptor beta chains drawn from one sample of a study of blood T cell repertoires in COVID-19. The method was immunoSEQ multiplex PCR; TCRdb's version includes in-frame clones alone and lacks a portion of them. The repertoire holds about 88,000 clones, with less than 85% as singletons. The sequenced sample was peripheral blood. The receptor set was obtained from a human donor in a cohort sampled during active COVID-19. CDR3s include the opening cysteine and the closing phenylalanine or tryptophan.

TRBJ2-3 TRBV4-3 CASSQGLAGGRTSNLATDTQYF
TRBJ1-5 TRBV3-1/TRBV3-2 CASSARGQGDQPQHF
TRBJ2-7 TRBV7-6 CASSFLNQERYF
TRBJ2-1 TRBV28 CASSSLGAGEYNEQFF
TRBJ2-7 TRBV5-5 CASSGRGSLSYEQYF
TRBJ1-1 TRBV5-1 CASSLAPGGLGGSEAFF
TRBJ2-5 TRBV7-7 CASSIGQGETQYF
. TRBV9 CASSRGLPWDEQYF
TRBJ2-3 TRBV7-3 CASSIGLASDTQYF
TRBJ1-5 TRBV27 CASSRTGVSNQPQHF
TRBJ2-7 TRBV10-2 CASSSGRGEQYF
TRBJ1-5 TRBV5-4 CASSLGGGQQQPQHF
TRBJ1-3 TRBV11-2 CASSQTGGRDTIYF
TRBJ1-3 TRBV9 CASSPAGGGNTIYF
TRBJ2-7 TRBV9 CASSVATGSYEQYF
TRBJ2-1 TRBV5-1 CASSLDVSGGYNEQFF
TRBJ1-1 TRBV5-4 CASSSGQGTEAFF
TRBJ2-6 TRBV7-9 CARLTSGANVLTF
TRBJ2-2 TRBV2 CASKRRDLGTAGELFF
TRBJ2-1 TRBV7-9 CASSLLAGMGEQFF
TRBJ2-7 TRBV6-5 CASSKTGSPYEQYF
TRBJ2-7 TRBV7-2 CASVRRESSYEQYF
TRBJ2-7 TRBV18 CASSPTVEGQYF
TRBJ1-5 TRBV28 CASGSQGSSNQPQHF
TRBJ1-4 TRBV29-1 CSVRTGSGEKLFF
TRBJ1-6 TRBV19 CASSSKRDSPLHF
TRBJ1-2 TRBV10-3 CAISERGWGYTF